The T cell receptor beta chain under discussion was sequenced for a study of T cells in Graves' hyperthyroidism and ophthalmopathy. Whole-study results and caveats: Stable hyperthyroidism was told apart from ophthalmopathy by a model built on 13 V-J features. It was a median about seven months before onset that the model predicted ophthalmopathy.

Of note for this clonotype: Antigen unknown.

TCR beta CDR3 sequences were amplified from RNA transcripts. Using the HTBI primer set, a first-round RT-PCR was run on the TCR CDR3. From the multiplex PCR reads, TCRdb called clonotypes with MiXCR, one entry per CDR3 protein. The sample lists approximately 400,000 distinct CDR3 sequences; about 15% were seen once. This CDR3 is 16 amino acids long. Germline V CDR1 and CDR2: DFQATT, SNEGSKA (reference sequence). V dropped 6 bases and J dropped 3; count of bases not matched to a gene: 11. The sequence was obtained from a woman in her twenties or thirties with Graves' hyperthyroidism. Sequencing used blood. This chain connects TRBV20-1 to TRBJ2-4; TRBD1 matches at 10 bases. CDR3 in DNA: TGCAGTGCGGTTAACAGCGGACAGGGGGACAAAAACATTCAGTACTTC. This encodes CSAVNSGQGDKNIQYF.